This T cell receptor beta chain is drawn from a study of blood T cell repertoires in COVID-19. As for the study in general: Sources were T cells, B-cell-depleted T cells, or PBMCs; the material itself was cDNA or gDNA.

Self-reported history from a screening survey and questionnaire set each donor's cohort. Someone with COVID-19 had been met by exposed participants within 2 weeks before study entry. CDR3 length: 15 residues. Trimming cost V 3 bases and J 7 bases, with 13 bases left between them. CDR1 LGHDT and CDR2 YNNKEL come from the germline V gene (reference sequence). Methods used by the authors: Amplification of reference gene primers was used by the study to estimate nucleated cell counts. The protocol was immunoSEQ multiplex PCR, while the TCRdb copy is restricted to in-frame clones and leaves out a portion. The DNA was the basis for D and trimming; V, J and clone size are from that table. The sample gives fewer than 250,000 clones, around 82% of which show up once; less than 4% is in the top ten. A note on this clone: Within the sample, other DNA sequences also encode this same CDR3.

This chain connects TRBV3-1 (or the pseudogene TRBV3-2) to TRBJ1-6; perhaps TRBD1 as D (5 bases). Sequenced sample: PBMCs or T cells enriched from blood (not recorded which). The receptor was derived from a middle-aged woman who had been exposed to COVID-19. CDR3 coding DNA: TGTGCCAGCAGCCAGATTCGGGGGTTCAATTCACCCCTCCACTTT. Amino acids: CASSQIRGFNSPLHF.